These T cell receptor beta chains were read from a single sample in a study of T-cell reconstitution after alpha-beta-depleted transplantation in children. TCRdb redid the calling of the PCR reads with MiXCR, one entry per CDR3 protein. The table has about 300,000 distinct CDR3 sequences, over 9.5% seen once. The sample was PBMCs, taken before TCRalphabeta/CD19-depleted stem cell transplant. These receptor sequences come from a boy under two years old with acute myeloid leukemia, due to receive a stem cell transplant. Each CDR3 is given with its conserved first and last residue. D genes are given only for firm matches. The size field is filled for only some rows; it gives once, few, many or a size class.

J gene | clone size | D gene | V gene | CDR3 DNA | CDR3 protein
TRBJ2-1 | many | TRBD2 | TRBV11-2 | TGTGCCAGCAGCTTAGTGGGACTAGCGGCCCAAGGGAATGAGCAGTTCTTC | CASSLVGLAAQGNEQFF
TRBJ2-3 | many | TRBD2 | TRBV5-1 | TGCGCCAGCAGCTTCGGAGGCGGGGGGGCCACAGATACGCAGTATTTT | CASSFGGGGATDTQYF
TRBJ2-7 | many | TRBD2 | TRBV6-2/TRBV6-3 | TGTGCCAGCAGTATCCCGGGACTAGCTGGCTACGAGCAGTACTTC | CASSIPGLAGYEQYF
TRBJ2-1 | many | . | TRBV20-1 | TGCAGTGCTAGCCGGAAGCTGGGCCAAGGCAATGAGCAGTTCTTC | CSASRKLGQGNEQFF
TRBJ1-1 | many | TRBD1 | TRBV5-5 | TGTGCCAGCAGCTTGGCCCTGACAGGGGCGAACACTGAAGCTTTCTTT | CASSLALTGANTEAFF
TRBJ2-1 | many | . | TRBV24-1 | TGTGCCACCAGTGATGAGAGGGGACATGCGTCCTACAATGAGCAGTTCTTC | CATSDERGHASYNEQFF
TRBJ1-1 | many | . | TRBV28 | TGTGCCAGCAGTTTAAGCGACGGCACTGAAGCTTTCTTT | CASSLSDGTEAFF
TRBJ1-2 | many | TRBD1 | TRBV12-3/TRBV12-4 | TGTGCCAGCAGTTTCGAGACAGGGCTGCCCTATGGCTACACCTTC | CASSFETGLPYGYTF
TRBJ1-2 | many | . | TRBV28 | TGTGCCAGCAGTTTCGCACAGGGCAATGGCTACACCTTC | CASSFAQGNGYTF
TRBJ2-1 | many | . | TRBV7-9 | TGTGCCAGCAGCTCAAGGGGGTCCTACAATGAGCAGTTCTTC | CASSSRGSYNEQFF
TRBJ2-2 | many | TRBD2 | TRBV28 | TGTGCCAGCCACGGTCGGGGGGGCCCCGGGGAGCTGTTTTTT | CASHGRGGPGELFF
TRBJ2-7 | . | TRBD2 | TRBV20-1 | TGCAGTGCTATTCCGCTAGCGGGGGTATCCTACGAGCAGTACTTC | CSAIPLAGVSYEQYF
TRBJ1-5 | many | TRBD1 | TRBV12-3/TRBV12-4 | TGTGCCAGCAGCCTACCGGGACAGGGGGCTCAAAATCAGCCCCAGCATTTT | CASSLPGQGAQNQPQHF
TRBJ2-2 | . | . | TRBV7-2 | . | CASSLVEGPGSCFF
TRBJ2-3 | few | TRBD1 | TRBV2 | TGTGCCAGCAGTGAGGGGACAGGGGGCGCGACGCAGTATTTT | CASSEGTGGATQYF
TRBJ2-2 | . | TRBD2 | TRBV6-5 | TGTGCCAGCAGCAAACTAGCGGGGATAAACACCGGGGAGCTGTTTTTT | CASSKLAGINTGELFF
TRBJ2-4 | many | TRBD1 | TRBV4-1 | TGCGCCAGCAGCCAAGAGAGCCCGGGACAGGTAAACATTCAGTACTTC | CASSQESPGQVNIQYF
TRBJ1-3 | many | . | TRBV12-3/TRBV12-4 | TGTGCCAGCCAGATCACAAACTCTGGAAACACCATATATTTT | CASQITNSGNTIYF
TRBJ2-5 | few | TRBD2 | TRBV27 | TGTGCCACCTTCCTCAGAGGGGCTAGCGGAGAAGAGACCCAGTACTTC | CATFLRGASGEETQYF
TRBJ1-2 | many | . | TRBV27 | TGTGCCAGCGGACCCAGCAGCTATGGCTACACCTTC | CASGPSSYGYTF
TRBJ2-5 | many | . | TRBV7-9 | TGTGCCAGCAGCTTAACAGACCAAGAGACCCAGTACTTC | CASSLTDQETQYF
TRBJ2-1 | . | TRBD2 | TRBV10-2 | TGCGCCAGCAGACTAGCGGGAGGGCGCGATGAGCAGTTCTTC | CASRLAGGRDEQFF
TRBJ2-3 | many | . | TRBV13 | TGTGCCAGCAGCTTCTACGGAGATACGCAGTATTTT | CASSFYGDTQYF
TRBJ2-1 | many | . | TRBV12-3/TRBV12-4 | TGTGCCAGCAGTTTAGAACTCTTAGGTAACAATGAGCAGTTCTTC | CASSLELLGNNEQFF
TRBJ2-7 | . | . | TRBV5-6 | TGTGCCAGCAGCCACCTATGGCGCGGGGAACCCTACGAGCAGTACTTC | CASSHLWRGEPYEQYF
TRBJ2-1 | . | TRBD2 | TRBV7-3 | TGTGCCAGCAGCGACATAGCGGGAGGGTACAATGAGCAGTTCTTC | CASSDIAGGYNEQFF
TRBJ2-2 | many | TRBD2 | TRBV28 | TGTGCCAGCAGTTTTACCGGGACTAGCGGCACCGGGGAGCTGTTTTTT | CASSFTGTSGTGELFF
TRBJ2-1 | few | TRBD2 | TRBV3-1 | TGTGCCAGCAGCCTTGCGGGGGGGGCCGCTGAGCAGTTCTTC | CASSLAGGAAEQFF